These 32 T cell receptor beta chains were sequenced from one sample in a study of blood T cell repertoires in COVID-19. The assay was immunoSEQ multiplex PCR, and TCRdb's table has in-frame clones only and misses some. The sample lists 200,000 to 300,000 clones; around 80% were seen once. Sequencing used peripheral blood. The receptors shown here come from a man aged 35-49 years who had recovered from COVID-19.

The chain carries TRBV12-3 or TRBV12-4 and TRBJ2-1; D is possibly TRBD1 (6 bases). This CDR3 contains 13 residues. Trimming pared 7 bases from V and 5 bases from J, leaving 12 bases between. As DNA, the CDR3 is TGTGCCAGCAAGGGGGTGTGGGACAATGAGCAGTTCTTC. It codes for CASKGVWDNEQFF.

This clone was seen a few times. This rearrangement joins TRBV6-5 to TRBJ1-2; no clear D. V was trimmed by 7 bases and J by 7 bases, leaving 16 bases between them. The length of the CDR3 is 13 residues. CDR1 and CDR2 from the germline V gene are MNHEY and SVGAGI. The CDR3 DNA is TGTGCCAGCACTAGAGGAGGGCTGGGTGGCTACACCTTC. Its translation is CASTRGGLGGYTF.

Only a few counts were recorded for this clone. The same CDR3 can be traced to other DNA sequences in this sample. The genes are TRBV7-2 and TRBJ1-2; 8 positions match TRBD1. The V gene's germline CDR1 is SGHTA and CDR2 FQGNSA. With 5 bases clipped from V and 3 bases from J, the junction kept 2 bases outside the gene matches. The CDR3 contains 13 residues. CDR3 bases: TGTGCCAGCAGCCCGGGACAGGACTATGGCTACACCTTC. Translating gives CASSPGQDYGYTF. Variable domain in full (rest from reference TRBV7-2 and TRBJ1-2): GAGVSQSPSNKVTEKGKDVELRCDPISGHTALYWYRQSLGQGLEFLIYFQGNSAPDKSGLPSDRFSAERTGGSVSTLTIQRTQQEDSAVYLCASSPGQDYGYTFGSGTRLTVV.

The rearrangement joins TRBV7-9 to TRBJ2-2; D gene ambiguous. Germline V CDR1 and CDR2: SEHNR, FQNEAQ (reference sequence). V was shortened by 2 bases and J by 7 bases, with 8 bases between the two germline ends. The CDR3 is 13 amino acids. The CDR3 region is CASSLQPGGELFF. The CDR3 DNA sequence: TGTGCCAGCAGCTTACAACCAGGCGGGGAGCTGTTTTTT.

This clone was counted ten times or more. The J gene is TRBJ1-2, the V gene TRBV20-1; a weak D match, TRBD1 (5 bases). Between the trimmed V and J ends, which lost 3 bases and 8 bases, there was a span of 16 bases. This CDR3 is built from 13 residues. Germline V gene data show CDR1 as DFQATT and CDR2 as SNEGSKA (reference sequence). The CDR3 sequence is CSASTGGGIGYTF. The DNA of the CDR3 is TGCAGTGCTAGTACAGGAGGAGGGATCGGCTACACCTTC.

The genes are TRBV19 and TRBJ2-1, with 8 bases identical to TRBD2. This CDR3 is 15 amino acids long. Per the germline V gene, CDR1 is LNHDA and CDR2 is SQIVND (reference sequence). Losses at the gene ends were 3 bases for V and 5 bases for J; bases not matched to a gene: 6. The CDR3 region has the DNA TGTGCCAGTAGTATGAACGGGAGGGATGACAATGAGCAGTTCTTC. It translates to CASSMNGRDDNEQFF.

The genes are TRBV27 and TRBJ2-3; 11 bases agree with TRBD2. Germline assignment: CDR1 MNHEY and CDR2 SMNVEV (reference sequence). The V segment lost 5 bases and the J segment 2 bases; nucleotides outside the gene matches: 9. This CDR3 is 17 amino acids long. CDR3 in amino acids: CASSEPPTSGITDTQYF. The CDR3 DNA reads TGTGCCAGCAGTGAACCTCCGACTAGCGGGATCACAGATACGCAGTATTTT.

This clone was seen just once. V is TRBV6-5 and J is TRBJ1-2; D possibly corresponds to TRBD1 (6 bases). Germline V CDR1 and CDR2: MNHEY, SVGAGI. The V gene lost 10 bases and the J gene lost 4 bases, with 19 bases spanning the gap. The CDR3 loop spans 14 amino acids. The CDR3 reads CATKRGGTGYGYTF. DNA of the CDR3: TGTGCCACCAAAAGGGGGGGGACCGGCTATGGCTACACCTTC.

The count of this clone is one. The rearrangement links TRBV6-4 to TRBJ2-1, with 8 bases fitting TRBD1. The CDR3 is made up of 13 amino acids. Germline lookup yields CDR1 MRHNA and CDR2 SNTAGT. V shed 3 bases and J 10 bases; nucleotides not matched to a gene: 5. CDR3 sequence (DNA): TGTGCCAGCAGTGAAGAGACAGGGGACGAGCAGTTCTTC. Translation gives CASSEETGDEQFF.

The CDR3 protein is CASSGMASGIGEQYF. DNA of the CDR3: TGTGCCAGCAGCGGCATGGCTAGCGGGATAGGCGAGCAGTACTTC. The rearrangement links TRBV7-2 to TRBJ2-7; 9 nucleotides match TRBD2. The V gene's germline CDR1 is SGHTA and CDR2 FQGNSA. The CDR3 is 15 residues long. Trimming removed 5 bases from V and 6 bases from J; junction bases left unmatched: 11.

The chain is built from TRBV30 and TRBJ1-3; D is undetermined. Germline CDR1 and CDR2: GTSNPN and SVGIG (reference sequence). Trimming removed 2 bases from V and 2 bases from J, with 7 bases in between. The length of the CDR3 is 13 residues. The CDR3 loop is CAWSPGTGNTIYF. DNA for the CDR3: TGTGCCTGGAGTCCGGGGACTGGAAACACCATATATTTT.

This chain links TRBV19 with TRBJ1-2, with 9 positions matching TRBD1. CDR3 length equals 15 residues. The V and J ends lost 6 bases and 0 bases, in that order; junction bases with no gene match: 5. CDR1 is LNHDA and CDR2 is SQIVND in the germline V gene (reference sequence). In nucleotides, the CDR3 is TGTGCCAGTAGGGAGAGACAGGGGGCTAACTATGGCTACACCTTC. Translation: CASRERQGANYGYTF.

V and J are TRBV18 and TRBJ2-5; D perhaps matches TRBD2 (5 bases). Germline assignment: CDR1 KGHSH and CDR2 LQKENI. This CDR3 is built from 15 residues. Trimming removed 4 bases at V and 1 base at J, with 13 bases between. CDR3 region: CASSRERGAQETQYF. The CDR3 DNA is TGTGCCAGCTCACGCGAACGGGGAGCCCAAGAGACCCAGTACTTC.

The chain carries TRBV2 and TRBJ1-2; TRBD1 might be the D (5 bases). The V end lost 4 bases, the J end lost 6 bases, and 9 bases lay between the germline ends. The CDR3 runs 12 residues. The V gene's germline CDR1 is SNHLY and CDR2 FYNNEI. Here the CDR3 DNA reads TGTGCCAGCAGTGTCGGGGGGGATGGCTACACCTTC. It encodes CASSVGGDGYTF.

As DNA, the CDR3 is TGTGCCAGCAGCGTGAGGGGGGGGCTCCAAGAGACCCAGTACTTC. It encodes CASSVRGGLQETQYF. V gene TRBV9 combines with J gene TRBJ2-5, with a tentative D call TRBD2 (7 bases). V was pared by 2 bases and J by 1 base, with 12 bases between. The CDR3 consists of 15 residues. The V gene's germline CDR1 is SGDLS and CDR2 YYNGEE.

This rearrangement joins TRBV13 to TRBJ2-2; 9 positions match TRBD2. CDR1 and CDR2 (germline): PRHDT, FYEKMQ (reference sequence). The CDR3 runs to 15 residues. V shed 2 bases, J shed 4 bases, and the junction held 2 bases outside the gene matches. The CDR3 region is CASSLISGGTGELFF. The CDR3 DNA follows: TGTGCCAGCAGCTTAATTAGCGGGGGCACCGGGGAGCTGTTTTTT.

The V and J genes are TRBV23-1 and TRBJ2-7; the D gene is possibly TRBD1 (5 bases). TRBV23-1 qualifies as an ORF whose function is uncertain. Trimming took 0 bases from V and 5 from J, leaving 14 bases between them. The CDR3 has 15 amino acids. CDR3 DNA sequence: TGCGCCAGCAGTCAATCTTGTCTGGGCAGGGACGAGCAGTACTTC. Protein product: CASSQSCLGRDEQYF.

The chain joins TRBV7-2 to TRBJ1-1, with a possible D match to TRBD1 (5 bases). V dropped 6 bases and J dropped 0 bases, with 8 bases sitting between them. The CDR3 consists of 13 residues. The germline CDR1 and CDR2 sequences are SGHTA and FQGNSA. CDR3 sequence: CASRGQVNTEAFF. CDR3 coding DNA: TGTGCCAGCAGAGGACAAGTGAACACTGAAGCTTTCTTT.

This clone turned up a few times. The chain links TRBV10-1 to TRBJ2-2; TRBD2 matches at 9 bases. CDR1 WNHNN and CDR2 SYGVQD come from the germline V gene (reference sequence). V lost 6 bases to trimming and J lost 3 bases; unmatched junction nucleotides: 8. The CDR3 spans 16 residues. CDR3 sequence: CASRAGGPGDTGELFF. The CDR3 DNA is TGCGCCAGCAGGGCGGGGGGGCCCGGAGACACCGGGGAGCTGTTTTTT.

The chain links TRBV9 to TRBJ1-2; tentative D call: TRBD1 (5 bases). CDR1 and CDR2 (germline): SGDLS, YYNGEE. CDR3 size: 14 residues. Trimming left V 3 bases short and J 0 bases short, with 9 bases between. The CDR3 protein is CASSDAGSNYGYTF. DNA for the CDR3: TGTGCCAGCAGCGATGCAGGGTCTAACTATGGCTACACCTTC.

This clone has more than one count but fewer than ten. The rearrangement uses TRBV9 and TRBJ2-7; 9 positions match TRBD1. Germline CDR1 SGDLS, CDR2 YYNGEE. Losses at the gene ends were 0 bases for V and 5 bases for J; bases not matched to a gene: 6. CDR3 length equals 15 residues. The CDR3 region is CASSVAAGTGNEQYF. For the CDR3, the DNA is TGTGCCAGCAGCGTAGCAGCCGGGACAGGGAACGAGCAGTACTTC.

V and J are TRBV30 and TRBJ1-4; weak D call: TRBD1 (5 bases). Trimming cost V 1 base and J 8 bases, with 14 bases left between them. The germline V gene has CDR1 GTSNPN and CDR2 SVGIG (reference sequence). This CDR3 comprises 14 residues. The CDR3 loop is CAWSGGDQGEKLFF. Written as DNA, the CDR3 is TGTGCCTGGAGTGGGGGGGATCAAGGAGAAAAACTGTTTTTT.

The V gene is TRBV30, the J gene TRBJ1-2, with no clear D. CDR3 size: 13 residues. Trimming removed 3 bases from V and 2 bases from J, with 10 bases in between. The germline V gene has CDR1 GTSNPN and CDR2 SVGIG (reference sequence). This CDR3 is CAWRSLRNYGYTF. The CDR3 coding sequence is TGTGCCTGGAGGTCCTTGAGGAACTATGGCTACACCTTC. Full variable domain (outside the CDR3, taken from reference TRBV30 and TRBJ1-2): SQTIHQWPATLVQPVGSPLSLECTVEGTSNPNLYWYRQAAGRGLQLLFYSVGIGQISSEVPQNLSASRPQDRQFILSSKKLLLSDSGFYLCAWRSLRNYGYTFGSGTRLTVV.

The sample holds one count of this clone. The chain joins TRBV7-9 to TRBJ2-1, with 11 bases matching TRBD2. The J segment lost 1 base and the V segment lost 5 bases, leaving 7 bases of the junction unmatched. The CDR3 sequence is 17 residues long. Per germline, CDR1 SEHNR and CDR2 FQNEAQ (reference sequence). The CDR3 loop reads CASSPETSGASYNEQFF. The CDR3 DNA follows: TGTGCCAGCAGCCCCGAGACTAGCGGGGCATCCTACAATGAGCAGTTCTTC.

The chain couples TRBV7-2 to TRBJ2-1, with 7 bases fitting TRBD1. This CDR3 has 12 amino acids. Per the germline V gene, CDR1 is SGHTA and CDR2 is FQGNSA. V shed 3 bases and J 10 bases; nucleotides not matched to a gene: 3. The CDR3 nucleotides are TGTGCCAGCAGCTTGACAGGGCCCGAGCAGTTCTTC. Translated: CASSLTGPEQFF.

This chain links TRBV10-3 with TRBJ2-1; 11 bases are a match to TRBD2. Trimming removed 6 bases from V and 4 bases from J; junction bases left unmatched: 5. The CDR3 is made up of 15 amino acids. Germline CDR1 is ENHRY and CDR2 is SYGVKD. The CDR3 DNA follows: TGTGCCATCAGGGACCTAGCGGGGGGTTACAATGAGCAGTTCTTC. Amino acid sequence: CAIRDLAGGYNEQFF.

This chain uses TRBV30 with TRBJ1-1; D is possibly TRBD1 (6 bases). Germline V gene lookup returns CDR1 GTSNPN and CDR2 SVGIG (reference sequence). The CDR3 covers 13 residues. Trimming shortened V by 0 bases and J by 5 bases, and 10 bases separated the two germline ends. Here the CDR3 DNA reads TGTGCCTGGAGTGTACAGAGGGGGACTGAAGCTTTCTTT. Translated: CAWSVQRGTEAFF.

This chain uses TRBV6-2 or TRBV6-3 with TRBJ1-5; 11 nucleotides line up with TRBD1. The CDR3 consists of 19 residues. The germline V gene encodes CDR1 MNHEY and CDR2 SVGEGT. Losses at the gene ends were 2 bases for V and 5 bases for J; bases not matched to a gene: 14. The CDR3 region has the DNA TGTGCCAGCAGTTACCGTATTGGACAGGGGGCGGAATTGGATCAGCCCCAGCATTTT. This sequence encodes CASSYRIGQGAELDQPQHF.

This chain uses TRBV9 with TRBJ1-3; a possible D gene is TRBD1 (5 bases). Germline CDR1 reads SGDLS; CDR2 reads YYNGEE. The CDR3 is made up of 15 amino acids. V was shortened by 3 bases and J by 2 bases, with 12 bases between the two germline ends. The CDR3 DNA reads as TGTGCCAGCAGCGCTAGACAGTCTGCTGGAAACACCATATATTTT. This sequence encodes CASSARQSAGNTIYF. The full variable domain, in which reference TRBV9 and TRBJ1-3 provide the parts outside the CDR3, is DSGVTQTPKHLITATGQRVTLRCSPRSGDLSVYWYQQSLDQGLQFLIQYYNGEERAKGNILERFSAQQFPDLHSELNLSSLELGDSALYFCASSARQSAGNTIYFGEGSWLTVV.

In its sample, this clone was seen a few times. CDR3 coding DNA: TGCGCCAGCAGTGCTTCCCAGAACTATGGCTACACCTTC. This translates into CASSASQNYGYTF. This sequence joins TRBV10-1 and TRBJ1-2; D gene ambiguous. Germline assignment: CDR1 WNHNN and CDR2 SYGVQD (reference sequence). The CDR3 has 13 residues. V was pared by 4 bases and J by 2 bases, with 8 bases between.

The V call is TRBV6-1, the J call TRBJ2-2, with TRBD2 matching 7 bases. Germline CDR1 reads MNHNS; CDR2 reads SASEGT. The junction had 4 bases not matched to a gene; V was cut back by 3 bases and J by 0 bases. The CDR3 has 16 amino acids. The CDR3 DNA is TGTGCCAGCAGTGATTGGCTAGCGGCGAACACCGGGGAGCTGTTTTTT. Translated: CASSDWLAANTGELFF.

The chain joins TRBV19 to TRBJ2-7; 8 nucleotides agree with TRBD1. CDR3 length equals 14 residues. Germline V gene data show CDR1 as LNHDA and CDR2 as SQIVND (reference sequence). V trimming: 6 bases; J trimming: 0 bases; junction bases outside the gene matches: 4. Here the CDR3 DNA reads TGTGCCAGTAGACCGACAGGGGCCTCCTACGAGCAGTACTTC. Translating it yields CASRPTGASYEQYF.